The sequence of this T cell receptor (beta chain) was determined in a study of cytomegalovirus exposure and HLA in healthy donors. The CDR3 runs 14 residues. Per the germline V gene, CDR1 is SEHNR and CDR2 is FQNEAQ (reference sequence). V was clipped by 4 bases and J by 2 bases, with 12 bases between them. From the roughly 120-subject validation cohort, which was separate from the approximately 700-subject first cohort, the donors were drawn. General study results and limits: A classifier reportedly called cytomegalovirus status with high sensitivity and specificity. The finding came from a later analysis; first-cohort TCR clusters tended to co-occur in the roughly 120 validation repertoires.

Assay used: immunoSEQ multiplex PCR; TCRdb lists only in-frame clones, some missing. The sample carries approximately 120,000 clones, 90% to 95% recorded once. Points on this clone: Its specificity is not known.

Sequenced input: PBMCs. The V and J genes are TRBV7-9 and TRBJ2-7; possibly TRBD1 for D (5 bases). The receptor was derived from a woman under 30 in good health and CMV-seronegative. In DNA, the CDR3 is TGTGCCAGCAGCTCCTCACAGACAGCCTACGAGCAGTACTTC. Its protein is CASSSSQTAYEQYF.